This T cell receptor beta chain was identified in a study of T cell responses to AZD1222 COVID-19 vaccine. Study conclusions and caveats: The repertoires were collected only after the peak T cell response.

CDR1 is MNHEY, CDR2 SVGAGI, per germline. The CDR3 consists of 16 residues. Losses at the gene ends were 4 bases for V and 3 bases for J; bases not matched to a gene: 5. A remark on this clone: Its antigen is not identified.

The assay was immunoSEQ multiplex PCR, and TCRdb's table has in-frame clones only and misses some. The repertoire includes approximately 100,000 clones, under 95% of them detected once, and roughly 4.9% sits in the top ten. The chain recombines TRBV6-5 with TRBJ1-5, with 11 positions matching TRBD1. The sample was peripheral blood, taken on day 0 of AZD1222 vaccination. The source of this sequence is an adult in good health. The DNA for the CDR3 is TGTGCCAGCAGTTTGGGACAGGGGGTGACCAATCAGCCCCAGCATTTT. Translating gives CASSLGQGVTNQPQHF.